The entry that follows covers one T cell receptor beta chain sequence. Its antigen is undetermined. Data came from immunoSEQ multiplex PCR; TCRdb stores just in-frame clones and leaves some out. The table has tens of thousands of clones, approximately 90% seen once. These data originate in a study of OX40 agonist ivuxolimab in advanced cancers. Study background: At 0.01 to 10 mg/kg, ivuxolimab was administered intravenously to patients every 2 weeks.

The CDR3 has 14 residues. Germline V gene sequence: CDR1 MNHNY, CDR2 SVGAGI (reference sequence). Trimming cost V 5 bases and J 8 bases, with 15 bases left between them. Broader study findings: Dosing at 0.1 to 3.0 mg/kg was accompanied by clonal expansion of CD4+ and CD8+ blood T cells by week 6. The 0.1-3.0 mg/kg partial responders had among the lowest clonal expansion. More expanded clones were seen, on average, in CD8+ T cells than in CD4+.

The material sequenced was CD4+ or CD8+ T cells sorted from blood, taken in a trial of the OX40 agonist ivuxolimab. This chain joins TRBV6-6 and TRBJ1-4; the D gene is possibly TRBD1 (6 bases). The receptor's source is an adult with an advanced solid tumor such as melanoma, head and neck, liver or kidney cancer. The CDR3 DNA reads as TGTGCCAGCAGTACTGGACAGCTCAGGGAAAAACTGTTTTTT. Its protein product is CASSTGQLREKLFF.